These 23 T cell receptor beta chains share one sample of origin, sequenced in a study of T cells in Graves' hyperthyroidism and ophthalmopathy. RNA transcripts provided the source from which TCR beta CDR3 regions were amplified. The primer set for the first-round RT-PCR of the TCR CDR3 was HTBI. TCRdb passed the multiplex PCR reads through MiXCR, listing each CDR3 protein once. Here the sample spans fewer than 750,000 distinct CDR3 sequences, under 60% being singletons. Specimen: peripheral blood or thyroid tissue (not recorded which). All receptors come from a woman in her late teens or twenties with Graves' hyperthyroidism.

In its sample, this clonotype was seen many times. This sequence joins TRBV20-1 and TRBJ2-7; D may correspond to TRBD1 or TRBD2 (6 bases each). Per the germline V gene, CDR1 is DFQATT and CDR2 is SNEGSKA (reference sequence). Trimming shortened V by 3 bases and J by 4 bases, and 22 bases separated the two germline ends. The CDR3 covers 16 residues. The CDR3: CSARAGGLGRAYEQYF. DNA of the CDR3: TGCAGTGCTAGGGCCGGGGGCTTGGGCAGAGCTTACGAGCAGTACTTC.

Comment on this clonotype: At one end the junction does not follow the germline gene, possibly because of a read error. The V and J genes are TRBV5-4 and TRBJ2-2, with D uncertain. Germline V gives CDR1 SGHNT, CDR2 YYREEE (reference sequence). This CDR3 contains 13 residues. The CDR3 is CASSHTTHNEQFF. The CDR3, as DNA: TGTGCCAGCAGCCACACGACCCACAATGAGCAGTTTTTT.

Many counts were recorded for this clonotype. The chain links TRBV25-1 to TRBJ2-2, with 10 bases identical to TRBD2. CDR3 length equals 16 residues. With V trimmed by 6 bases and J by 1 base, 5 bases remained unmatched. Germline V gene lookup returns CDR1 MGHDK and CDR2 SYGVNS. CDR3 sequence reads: CASRLTSGMNTGELFF. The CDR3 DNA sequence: TGTGCCAGCAGACTTACTAGCGGGATGAACACCGGGGAGCTGTTTTTT.

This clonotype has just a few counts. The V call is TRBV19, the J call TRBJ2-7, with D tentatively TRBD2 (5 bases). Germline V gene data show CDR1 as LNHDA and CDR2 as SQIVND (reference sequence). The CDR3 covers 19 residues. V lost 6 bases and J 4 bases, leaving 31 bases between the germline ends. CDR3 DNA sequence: TGTGCCAGTAGCGTCAAACCGGGGATCTCATCCTTGGGGAAATACGAGCAGTACTTC. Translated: CASSVKPGISSLGKYEQYF.

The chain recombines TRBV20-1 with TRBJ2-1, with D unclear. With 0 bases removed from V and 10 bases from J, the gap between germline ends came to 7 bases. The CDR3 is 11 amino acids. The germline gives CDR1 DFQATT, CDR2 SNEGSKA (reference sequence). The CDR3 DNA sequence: TGCAGTGCTAGAGATTTTTGGGAGCAGTTCTTC. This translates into CSARDFWEQFF.

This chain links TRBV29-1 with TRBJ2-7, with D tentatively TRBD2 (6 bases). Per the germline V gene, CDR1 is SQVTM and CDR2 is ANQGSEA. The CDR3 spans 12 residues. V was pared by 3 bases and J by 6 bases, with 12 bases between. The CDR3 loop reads CSVDGGAAEQYF. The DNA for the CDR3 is TGCAGCGTTGACGGGGGTGCCGCCGAGCAGTACTTC.

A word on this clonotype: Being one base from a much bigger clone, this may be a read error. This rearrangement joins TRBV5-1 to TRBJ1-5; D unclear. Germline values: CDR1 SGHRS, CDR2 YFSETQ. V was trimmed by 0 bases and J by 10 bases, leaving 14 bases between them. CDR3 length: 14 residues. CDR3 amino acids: CASSLGSEGGPQHF. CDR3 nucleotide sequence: TGCGCCAGCAGCTTGGGGTCTGAGGGCGGACCCCAGCATTTT.

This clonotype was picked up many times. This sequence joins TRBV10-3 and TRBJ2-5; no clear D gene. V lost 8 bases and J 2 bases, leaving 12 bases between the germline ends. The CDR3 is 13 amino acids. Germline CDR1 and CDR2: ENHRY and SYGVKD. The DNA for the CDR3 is TGTGCCATCTCCCCCCCAGAGCAAGAGACCCAGTACTTC. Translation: CAISPPEQETQYF.

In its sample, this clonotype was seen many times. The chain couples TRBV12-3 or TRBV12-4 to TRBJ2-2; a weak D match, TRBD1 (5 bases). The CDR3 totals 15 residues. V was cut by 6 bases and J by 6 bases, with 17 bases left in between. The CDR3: CASSSLGRFAGELFF. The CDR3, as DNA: TGTGCCAGCAGCTCCCTGGGGCGGTTTGCCGGGGAGCTGTTTTTT.

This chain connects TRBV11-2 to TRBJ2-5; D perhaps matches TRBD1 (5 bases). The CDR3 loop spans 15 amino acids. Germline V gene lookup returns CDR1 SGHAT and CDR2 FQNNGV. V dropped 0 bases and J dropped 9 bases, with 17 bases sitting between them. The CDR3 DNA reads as TGTGCCAGCAGCTTAGACAGGGTCGGCAATCAGCCCCAGTACTTC. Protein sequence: CASSLDRVGNQPQYF. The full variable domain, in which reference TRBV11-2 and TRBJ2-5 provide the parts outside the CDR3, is EAGVAQSPRYKIIEKRQSVAFWCNPISGHATLYWYQQILGQGPKLLIQFQNNGVVDDSQLPKDRFSAERLKGVDSTLKIQPAKLEDSAVYLCASSLDRVGNQPQYFGPGTRLLVL.

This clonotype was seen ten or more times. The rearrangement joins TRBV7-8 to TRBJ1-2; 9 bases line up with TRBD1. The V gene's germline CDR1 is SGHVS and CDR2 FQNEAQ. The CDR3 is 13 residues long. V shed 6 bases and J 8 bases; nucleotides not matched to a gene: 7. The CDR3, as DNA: TGTGCCAGCAGGCGCGAGACAGGGGGAGGCTACACCTTC. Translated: CASRRETGGGYTF.

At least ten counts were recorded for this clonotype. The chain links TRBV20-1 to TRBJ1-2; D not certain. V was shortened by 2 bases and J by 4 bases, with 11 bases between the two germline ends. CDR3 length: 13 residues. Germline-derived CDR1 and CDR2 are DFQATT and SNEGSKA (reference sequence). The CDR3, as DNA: TGCAGTGCTAGACAAGACGGCCGCTATGGCTACACCTTC. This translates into CSARQDGRYGYTF.

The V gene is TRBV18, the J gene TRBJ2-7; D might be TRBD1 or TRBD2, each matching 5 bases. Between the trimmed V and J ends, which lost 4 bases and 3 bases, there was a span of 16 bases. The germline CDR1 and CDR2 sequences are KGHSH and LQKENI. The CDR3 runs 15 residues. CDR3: CASSLTGAGSYEQYF. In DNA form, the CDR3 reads TGTGCCAGCTCACTTACCGGGGCAGGGAGCTACGAGCAGTACTTC.

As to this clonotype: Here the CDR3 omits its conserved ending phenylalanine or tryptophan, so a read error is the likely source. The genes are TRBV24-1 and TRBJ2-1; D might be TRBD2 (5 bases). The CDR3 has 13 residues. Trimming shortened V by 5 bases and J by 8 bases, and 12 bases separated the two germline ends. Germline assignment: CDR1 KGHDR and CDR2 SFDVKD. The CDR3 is CATSVGIRDEQFS. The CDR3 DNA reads TGTGCCACCAGTGTCGGGATACGCGATGAGCAGTTCTCC.

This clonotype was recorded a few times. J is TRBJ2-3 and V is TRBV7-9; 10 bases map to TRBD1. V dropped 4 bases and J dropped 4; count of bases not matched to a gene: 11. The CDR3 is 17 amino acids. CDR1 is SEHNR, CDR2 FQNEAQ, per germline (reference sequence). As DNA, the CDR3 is TGTGCCAGCAGCTCACCCCCAGGACAGGGGGGGGCAGATACGCAGTATTTT. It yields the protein CASSSPPGQGGADTQYF.

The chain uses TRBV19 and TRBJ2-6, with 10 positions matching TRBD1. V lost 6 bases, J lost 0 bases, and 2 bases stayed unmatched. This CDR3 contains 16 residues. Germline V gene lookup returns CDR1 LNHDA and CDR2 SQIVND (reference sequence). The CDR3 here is CASRDRGNSGANVLTF. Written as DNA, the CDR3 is TGTGCCAGTAGGGACAGGGGGAACTCTGGGGCCAACGTCCTGACTTTC.

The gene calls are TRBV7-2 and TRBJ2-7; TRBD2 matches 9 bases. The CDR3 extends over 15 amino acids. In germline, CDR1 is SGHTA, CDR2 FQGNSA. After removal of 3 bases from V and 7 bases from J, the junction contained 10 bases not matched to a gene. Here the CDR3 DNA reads TGTGCCAGCAGCTTTTTCGGTAGCGGGAGCGATGAGCAGTACTTC. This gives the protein CASSFFGSGSDEQYF.

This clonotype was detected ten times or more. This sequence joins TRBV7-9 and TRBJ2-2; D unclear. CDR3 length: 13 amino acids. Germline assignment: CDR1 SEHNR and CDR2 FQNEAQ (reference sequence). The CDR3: CAREGRRTGELFF. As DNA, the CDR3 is TGTGCGCGAGAAGGAAGGCGGACCGGGGAGCTGTTTTTT.

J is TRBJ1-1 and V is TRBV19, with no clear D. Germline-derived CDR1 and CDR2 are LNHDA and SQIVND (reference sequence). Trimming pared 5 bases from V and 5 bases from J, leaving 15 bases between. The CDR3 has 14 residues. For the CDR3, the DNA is TGTGCCAGTAGTCCTAACGTGGGTCGAACTGAAGCTTTCTTT. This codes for CASSPNVGRTEAFF.

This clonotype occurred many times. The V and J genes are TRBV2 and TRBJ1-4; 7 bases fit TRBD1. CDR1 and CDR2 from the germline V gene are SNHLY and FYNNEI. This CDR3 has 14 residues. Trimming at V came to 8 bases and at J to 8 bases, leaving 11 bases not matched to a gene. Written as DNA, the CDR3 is TGTGCCAGCGTAACCGGGACAGCAGTAGAAAAACTGTTTTTT. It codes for CASVTGTAVEKLFF.

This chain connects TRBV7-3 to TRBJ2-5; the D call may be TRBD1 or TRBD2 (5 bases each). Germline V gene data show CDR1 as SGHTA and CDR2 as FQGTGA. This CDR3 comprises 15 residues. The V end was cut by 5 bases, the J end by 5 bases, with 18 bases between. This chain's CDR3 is CASSPGPSGHETQYF. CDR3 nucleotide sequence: TGTGCCAGCAGCCCGGGGCCGTCTGGACACGAGACCCAGTACTTC.

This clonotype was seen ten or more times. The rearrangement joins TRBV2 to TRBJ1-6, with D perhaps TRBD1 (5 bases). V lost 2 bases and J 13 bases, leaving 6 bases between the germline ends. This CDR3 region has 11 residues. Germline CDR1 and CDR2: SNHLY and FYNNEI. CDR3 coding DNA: TGTGCCAGCAGTGAATCAGGGCCCCTCCACTTT. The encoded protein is CASSESGPLHF.

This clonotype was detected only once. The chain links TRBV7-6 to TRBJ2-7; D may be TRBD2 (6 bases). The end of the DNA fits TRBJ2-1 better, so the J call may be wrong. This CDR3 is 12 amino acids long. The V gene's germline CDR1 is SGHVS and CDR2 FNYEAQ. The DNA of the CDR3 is TGTGCCAGCAGCGGGGACTTCAATGAGCAGTTCTTC. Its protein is CASSGDFNEQFF.